This paragraph covers one T cell receptor beta chain sequence. The data derive from a study of blood T cell repertoires in COVID-19. Germline values: CDR1 KGHDR, CDR2 SFDVKD. Trimming stripped 4 bases from V and 0 bases from J, with 8 bases between. This CDR3 has 14 residues. The table came from immunoSEQ multiplex PCR; TCRdb's copy has only in-frame clones and leaves some out. The table includes around 480,000 clones, about 91% detected once. The material sequenced was peripheral blood. This clonotype originated in a woman aged 50 to 60 with COVID-19, enrolled during active disease. This chain joins TRBV24-1 and TRBJ1-2, with D perhaps matching TRBD1 (6 bases). The CDR3 spells CATSEQGANYGYTF. As DNA, the CDR3 is TGTGCCACCAGTGAACAGGGAGCTAACTATGGCTACACCTTC.